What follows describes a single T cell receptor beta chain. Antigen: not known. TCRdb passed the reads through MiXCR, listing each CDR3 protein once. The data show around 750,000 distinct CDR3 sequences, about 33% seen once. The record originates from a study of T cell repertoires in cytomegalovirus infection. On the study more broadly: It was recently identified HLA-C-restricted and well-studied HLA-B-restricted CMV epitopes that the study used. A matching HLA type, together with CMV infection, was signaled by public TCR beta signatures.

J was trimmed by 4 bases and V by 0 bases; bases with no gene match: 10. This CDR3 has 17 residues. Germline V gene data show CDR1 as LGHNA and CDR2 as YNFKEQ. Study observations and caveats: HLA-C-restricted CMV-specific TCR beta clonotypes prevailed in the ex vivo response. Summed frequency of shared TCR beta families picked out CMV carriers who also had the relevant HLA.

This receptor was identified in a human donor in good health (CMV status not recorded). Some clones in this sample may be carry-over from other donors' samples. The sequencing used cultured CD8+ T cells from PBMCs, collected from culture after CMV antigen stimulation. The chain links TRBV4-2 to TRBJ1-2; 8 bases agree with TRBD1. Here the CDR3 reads CASSQDLRDRSVYGYTF. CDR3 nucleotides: TGTGCCAGCAGCCAAGATTTGCGGGACAGGTCTGTCTATGGCTACACCTTC.